These 27 T cell receptor beta chains originate from one sample sequenced in a study of human T cells and chemical hapten exposure. Time point here: pre-sensitization, week 0. Indicated treatment: therapeutic diphenylcyclopropenone sensitization with weekly scalp DPC. TCRdb independently ran MiXCR on the RACE reads; one entry per CDR3 protein. The data show more than 150,000 distinct CDR3 sequences, around 30% seen once. The specimen was whole blood, collected in connection with sensitization to the hapten diphenylcyclopropenone (DPC). Receptors originate from a woman aged 25 to 39 with alopecia areata. Some clones in this sample may be carry-over from other donors' samples.

This clonotype was counted between two and nine times. V usage is TRBV28 and J usage is TRBJ2-3, with a possible D match to TRBD2 (5 bases). With 3 bases removed from V and 5 bases from J, the gap between germline ends came to 6 bases. The germline gives CDR1 MDHEN, CDR2 SYDVKM. The CDR3 loop spans 12 amino acids. Written as DNA, the CDR3 is TGTGCCAGCAGTTTCCGGGGAGATACGCAGTATTTT. It specifies CASSFRGDTQYF.

This clonotype was detected only a few times. The V call is TRBV28, the J call TRBJ2-5; D is uncertain. CDR3 size: 10 residues. Trimming took off 10 bases at V and 6 bases at J, with 9 bases between the two ends. Germline V gene sequence: CDR1 MDHEN, CDR2 SYDVKM. Here the CDR3 reads CATKWQTQYF. The CDR3 bases are TGTGCCACCAAGTGGCAGACCCAGTACTTC.

The chain couples TRBV6-5 to TRBJ2-3; D unresolved. Germline V lookup: CDR1 MNHEY, CDR2 SVGAGI. With 10 bases removed from V and 1 base from J, the gap between germline ends came to 12 bases. This CDR3 comprises 13 residues. CDR3 loop: CATQPPGTDTQYF. Here the CDR3 DNA reads TGTGCCACCCAACCACCGGGCACAGATACGCAGTATTTT.

V and J are TRBV3-1 and TRBJ1-1, with D possibly TRBD1 on 5 matching bases. The germline CDR1 and CDR2 sequences are LGHDT and YNNKEL (reference sequence). The CDR3 is made up of 12 amino acids. Trimming stripped 7 bases from V and 3 bases from J, with 9 bases between. The CDR3 protein is CASKWGDTEAFF. The CDR3 DNA follows: TGTGCCAGCAAGTGGGGGGACACTGAAGCTTTCTTT.

This clonotype has only one observation. V is TRBV28 and J is TRBJ2-1; D is unresolved. The ends were cut back, 3 bases at V and 6 bases at J, with 9 bases in the middle. The CDR3 extends over 13 amino acids. Looked up from germline, CDR1 is MDHEN and CDR2 is SYDVKM. Here the CDR3 DNA reads TGTGCCAGCAGTTTTGGCCACAGCAATGAGCAGTTCTTC. Protein product: CASSFGHSNEQFF.

This clonotype was counted only a few times. The chain is built from TRBV28 and TRBJ1-2; D is unclear. The CDR3 is 14 amino acids. CDR1 is MDHEN and CDR2 is SYDVKM in the germline V gene. V was clipped by 8 bases and J by 4 bases, with 17 bases between them. CDR3 in amino acids: CASVRLRTAYGYTF. For the CDR3, the DNA is TGTGCCAGCGTGCGGCTAAGAACGGCCTATGGCTACACCTTC.

This chain joins TRBV28 and TRBJ1-5; D remains ambiguous. The germline V gene encodes CDR1 MDHEN and CDR2 SYDVKM. CDR3 length: 16 amino acids. V shed 1 base and J shed 0 bases, with 10 bases lying between them. CDR3 sequence reads: CASSLLGGDSNQPQHF. The CDR3 DNA reads TGTGCCAGCAGTTTATTGGGCGGCGATAGCAATCAGCCCCAGCATTTT.

The genes are TRBV7-3 and TRBJ2-4; 9 bases fit TRBD2. This CDR3 has 15 amino acids. Losses at the gene ends were 5 bases for V and 7 bases for J; bases not matched to a gene: 9. Germline values: CDR1 SGHTA, CDR2 FQGTGA. The CDR3 loop is CASSLSGGPSNIQYF. The CDR3 nucleotides read TGTGCCAGCAGCCTTAGCGGGGGCCCCTCCAACATTCAGTACTTC.

The gene calls are TRBV20-1 and TRBJ2-3; no clear D. V was shortened by 3 bases and J by 7 bases, with 5 bases between the two germline ends. The CDR3 has 10 residues. Germline-derived CDR1 and CDR2 are DFQATT and SNEGSKA (reference sequence). The CDR3 DNA follows: TGCAGTGCTAGTTCCAATACGCAGTATTTT. It yields the protein CSASSNTQYF.

This chain joins TRBV10-3 and TRBJ2-7; 8 nucleotides line up with TRBD1. Looked up from germline, CDR1 is ENHRY and CDR2 is SYGVKD. The CDR3 is 13 amino acids. V was pared by 5 bases and J by 2 bases, with 2 bases of the junction left unmatched. The CDR3 DNA is TGTGCCATCAGTAAGGACAGGGCCTACGAGCAGTACTTC. Protein: CAISKDRAYEQYF.

This clonotype was observed a handful of times. This chain links TRBV25-1 with TRBJ1-1; D unclear. Germline CDR1 MGHDK, CDR2 SYGVNS. This CDR3 is built from 11 residues. Trimming stripped 8 bases from V and 10 bases from J, with 14 bases between. CDR3 protein: CASGPTRGAFF. The CDR3 nucleotides are TGTGCCAGCGGCCCCACCCGGGGAGCTTTCTTT.

This clonotype was seen a handful of times. CDR3 protein: CSGGRRTKETQYF. CDR3 nucleotides: TGCAGCGGGGGTCGGAGGACCAAAGAGACCCAGTACTTC. This chain joins TRBV29-1 and TRBJ2-5; perhaps TRBD2 as D (5 bases). The V and J ends lost 7 bases and 3 bases respectively, with 15 bases between them. This CDR3 spans 13 amino acids. Per the germline V gene, CDR1 is SQVTM and CDR2 is ANQGSEA.

This clonotype was counted a few times. V is TRBV15 and J is TRBJ1-5; no firm D call. V was trimmed by 1 base and J by 0 bases, leaving 7 bases between them. The germline CDR1 and CDR2 sequences are LNHNV and YYDKDF (reference sequence). The CDR3 extends over 15 amino acids. This CDR3 is CATSRVGASNQPQHF. CDR3 DNA: TGTGCCACCAGCAGAGTCGGCGCTAGCAATCAGCCCCAGCATTTT.

The chain employs TRBV4-2 and TRBJ2-1; a possible D gene is TRBD1 (5 bases). Trimming pared 0 bases from V and 7 bases from J, leaving 10 bases between. CDR3 length equals 14 residues. Germline V CDR1 and CDR2: LGHNA, YNFKEQ. The CDR3 DNA follows: TGTGCCAGCAGCCAAGAGTCGACAGCTAATGAGCAGTTCTTC. This codes for CASSQESTANEQFF.

This clonotype was recorded only once. The rearrangement uses TRBV28 and TRBJ1-2, with TRBD1 matching 8 bases. From germline, CDR1 is MDHEN and CDR2 SYDVKM. This CDR3 is 15 amino acids long. The V and J ends lost 4 bases and 8 bases, in that order; junction bases with no gene match: 12. The CDR3 DNA reads as TGTGCCAGCAGTTCTGGACAGGGTGAGGGTCGGGGCTACACCTTC. This codes for CASSSGQGEGRGYTF.

This clonotype was observed a few times. This rearrangement joins TRBV12-3 or TRBV12-4 to TRBJ1-6; no firm D call. The CDR3 runs 11 residues. Trimming left V 8 bases short and J 10 bases short, with 9 bases between. CDR3 residues: CASGGDSPLHF. The CDR3 coding sequence is TGTGCCAGCGGAGGAGACTCACCCCTCCACTTT.

This clonotype has more than one count but fewer than ten. The V and J genes are TRBV28 and TRBJ1-5, with 8 bases lining up with TRBD1. Germline V lookup: CDR1 MDHEN, CDR2 SYDVKM. The CDR3 has 16 amino acids. V was clipped by 6 bases and J by 4 bases; unmatched bases: 11. The CDR3 DNA sequence: TGTGCCAGCAGCAAACTAGAAGGACAGGGAAATCAGCCCCAGCATTTT. It codes for CASSKLEGQGNQPQHF.

The chain employs TRBV28 and TRBJ2-5; 10 bases align to TRBD1. CDR1 and CDR2 from the germline V gene are MDHEN and SYDVKM. The CDR3 extends over 13 amino acids. The trim removed 6 bases at V and 3 bases at J, leaving 1 base unmatched. The CDR3 region has the DNA TGTGCCAGCAGCGGACAGGGGGAAGAGACCCAGTACTTC. As protein: CASSGQGEETQYF.

This clonotype was counted only a few times. The chain links TRBV5-1 to TRBJ2-6; D is uncertain. Germline loops: CDR1 SGHRS, CDR2 YFSETQ. Trimming took 4 bases from V and 0 from J, leaving 8 bases between them. This CDR3 region has 15 residues. CDR3 DNA sequence: TGCGCCAGCAGCGAGGCTTTCTCTGGGGCCAACGTCCTGACTTTC. This encodes CASSEAFSGANVLTF.

This clonotype was seen a handful of times. The V gene is TRBV7-2, the J gene TRBJ2-3, with a possible D match to TRBD1 (6 bases). Germline V gives CDR1 SGHTA, CDR2 FQGNSA. Between the trimmed V and J ends, which lost 5 bases and 11 bases, there was a span of 14 bases. The CDR3 totals 12 residues. The CDR3 is CASSPGQGRQYF. In DNA, the CDR3 is TGTGCCAGCAGCCCGGGCCAGGGGAGGCAGTATTTT.

The V gene is TRBV20-1, the J gene TRBJ1-1; tentatively, D is TRBD1 (5 bases). The V and J ends lost 3 bases and 0 bases respectively, with 14 bases between them. CDR3 size: 15 residues. In germline, CDR1 is DFQATT, CDR2 SNEGSKA (reference sequence). The CDR3 loop reads CSASKAWGLNTEAFF. The CDR3 nucleotides are TGCAGTGCTAGCAAGGCCTGGGGCCTGAACACTGAAGCTTTCTTT.

The chain carries TRBV20-1 and TRBJ2-7, with TRBD2 matching 15 bases. The CDR3 consists of 14 residues. The V segment lost 6 bases and the J segment 4 bases; nucleotides outside the gene matches: 4. Germline V gene data show CDR1 as DFQATT and CDR2 as SNEGSKA (reference sequence). CDR3 sequence (DNA): TGCAGTGCGGGTGGGACTAGCGGGAGGTACGAGCAGTACTTC. This translates into CSAGGTSGRYEQYF.

This clonotype has only a few counts. The chain employs TRBV12-3 or TRBV12-4 and TRBJ1-2; 9 bases align to TRBD1. Germline trimming cut 5 bases from V and 4 bases from J; bases unmatched to any gene: 5. CDR3 length equals 14 residues. CDR3 in DNA: TGTGCCAGCAGTCGGGACAGGGAGGGCTATGGCTACACCTTC. It specifies CASSRDREGYGYTF.

V usage is TRBV29-1 and J usage is TRBJ1-2; TRBD1 matches at 9 bases. The CDR3 has 15 residues. V trimming: 8 bases; J trimming: 5 bases; junction bases outside the gene matches: 15. Germline loops: CDR1 SQVTM, CDR2 ANQGSEA. CDR3: CSTYLQGAEGYGYTF. DNA for the CDR3: TGCAGCACTTACCTACAGGGGGCGGAAGGGTATGGCTACACCTTC.

This clonotype has just a few counts. The chain joins TRBV28 to TRBJ1-2, with D unclear. This CDR3 comprises 14 residues. Germline-derived CDR1 and CDR2 are MDHEN and SYDVKM. Trimming left V 6 bases short and J 2 bases short, with 13 bases between. CDR3 residues: CASSSPPTNYGYTF. CDR3 sequence (DNA): TGTGCCAGCAGCTCCCCCCCCACCAACTATGGCTACACCTTC.

This clonotype was picked up a small number of times. The chain carries TRBV5-1 and TRBJ2-1; 10 nucleotides agree with TRBD2. The CDR3 has 15 residues. Germline values: CDR1 SGHRS, CDR2 YFSETQ. With 1 base clipped from V and 7 bases from J, the junction kept 5 bases outside the gene matches. The CDR3 DNA reads as TGCGCCAGCAGCTTGTTAACTAGCGGGAAAAATGAGCAGTTCTTC. It yields the protein CASSLLTSGKNEQFF.

This clonotype was seen repeatedly, ten times or more. This chain uses TRBV27 with TRBJ1-5; 8 bases match TRBD1. The CDR3 is made up of 17 amino acids. Germline assignment: CDR1 MNHEY and CDR2 SMNVEV (reference sequence). The J segment lost 2 bases and the V segment lost 2 bases, leaving 8 bases of the junction unmatched. For the CDR3, the DNA is TGTGCCAGCAGTTTAAACTCCAGGGGGCGCGGCAATCAGCCCCAGCATTTT. Its translation is CASSLNSRGRGNQPQHF.